This T cell receptor (beta chain) is from a study of T cell repertoires in cytomegalovirus infection. V trimming: 6 bases; J trimming: 3 bases; junction bases outside the gene matches: 6. CDR3 length: 14 amino acids. The germline gives CDR1 SGHTA, CDR2 FQGNSA. The table lists this clonotype with many counts. A single record per CDR3 protein comes from TCRdb applying MiXCR to the reads. The sample lists a few hundred thousand distinct CDR3 sequences, 17% occurring once. The receptor was isolated from a human donor in good health (CMV status not recorded). Some clones in this sample may be carry-over from other donors' samples. The gene calls are TRBV7-2 and TRBJ1-1; 8 bases line up with TRBD1. Sequenced sample: PBMCs. The CDR3 sequence: CASRGRGQYTEAFF. The CDR3 nucleotides read TGTGCCAGCAGGGGCAGGGGGCAGTACACTGAAGCTTTCTTT.